The present T cell receptor (beta chain) was sequenced within a study of human T cells and chemical hapten exposure. The time point is: patch test 2, 6 weeks after DPC sensitization. Treatment denoted: therapeutic diphenylcyclopropenone sensitization with weekly scalp DPC. From whole blood left unfractionated, total RNA was extracted. TCRdb reprocessed the RACE reads via MiXCR and lists one record per CDR3 protein. The table records roughly 43,000 distinct CDR3 sequences, approximately 9.5% of them present only once. The V end lost 6 bases, the J end lost 6 bases, and 12 bases lay between the germline ends. This CDR3 is 12 amino acids long. Germline CDR1 and CDR2: SNHLY and FYNNEI.

The TCR originated in a woman younger than 45 with alopecia areata. Some clones in this sample may be carry-over from other donors' samples. V usage is TRBV2 and J usage is TRBJ2-7; D possibly matches TRBD1 or TRBD2 (5 bases each). The material was whole blood, obtained in connection with sensitization to the hapten diphenylcyclopropenone (DPC). Written as DNA, the CDR3 is TGTGCCAGCAGCTCGGCCGGGACCGAGCAGTACTTC. Its translation: CASSSAGTEQYF.